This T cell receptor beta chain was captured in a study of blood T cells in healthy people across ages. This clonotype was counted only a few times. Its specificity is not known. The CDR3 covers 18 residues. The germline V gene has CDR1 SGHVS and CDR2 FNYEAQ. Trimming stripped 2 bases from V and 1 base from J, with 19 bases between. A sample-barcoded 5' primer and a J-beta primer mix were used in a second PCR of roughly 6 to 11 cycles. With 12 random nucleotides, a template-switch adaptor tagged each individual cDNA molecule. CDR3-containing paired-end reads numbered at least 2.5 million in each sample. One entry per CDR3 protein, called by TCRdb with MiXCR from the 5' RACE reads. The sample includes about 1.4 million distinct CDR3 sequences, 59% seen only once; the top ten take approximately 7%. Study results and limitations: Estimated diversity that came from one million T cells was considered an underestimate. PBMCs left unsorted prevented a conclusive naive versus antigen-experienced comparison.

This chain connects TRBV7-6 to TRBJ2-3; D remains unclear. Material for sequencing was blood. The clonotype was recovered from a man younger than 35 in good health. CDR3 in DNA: TGTGCCAGCAGCTTATTGTATGGGCAGCCATTGGGCACAGATACGCAGTATTTT. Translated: CASSLLYGQPLGTDTQYF.